This is a list of T cell receptor beta chains from one sample in a study of blood T cells in healthy people across ages. TCRdb called the 5' RACE reads again in MiXCR, with one record for every CDR3 protein. The table has about 700,000 distinct CDR3 sequences, approximately 30% seen once; the top ten hold 15%. The sample comprised blood. The origin of the receptors is a woman of 80 years or more in good health. The CDR3 runs from the conserved cysteine through the conserved F or W. The order of the fields is V gene, J gene, D gene, clone size, CDR3 protein, CDR3 DNA. A D gene is named only where the DNA matches it firmly. Size tells how often a clone was seen (once, few, many) or the class of an expanded clone, and some rows leave it out.

v_gene: TRBV7-9; j_gene: TRBJ2-3; d_gene: TRBD2; abundance: many; CDR3aa: CASSSGTSGTDTQYF; CDR3nt: TGTGCCAGCAGCTCCGGGACTAGCGGCACAGATACGCAGTATTTT
v_gene: TRBV5-1; j_gene: TRBJ2-1; d_gene: NA; abundance: many; CDR3aa: CASSLPGGSYNEQFF; CDR3nt: TGCGCCAGCAGCTTACCAGGGGGGTCCTACAATGAGCAGTTCTTC
v_gene: TRBV2; j_gene: TRBJ1-2; d_gene: TRBD1; abundance: many; CDR3aa: CASSATGGGRGYTF; CDR3nt: TGTGCCAGCAGTGCGACAGGGGGCGGACGTGGCTACACCTTC
v_gene: TRBV7-9; j_gene: TRBJ1-1; d_gene: TRBD1; abundance: NA; CDR3aa: CASSLLTGRLRTEAFF; CDR3nt: TGTGCCAGCAGCTTATTGACAGGGAGGCTGAGAACTGAAGCTTTCTTT
v_gene: TRBV2; j_gene: TRBJ2-2; d_gene: TRBD2; abundance: NA; CDR3aa: CASSDLGLAYTGELFF; CDR3nt: TGTGCCAGCAGTGACCTGGGACTAGCTTACACCGGGGAGCTGTTTTTT
v_gene: TRBV7-9; j_gene: TRBJ2-3; d_gene: TRBD1; abundance: few; CDR3aa: CASSLGAGGQDTQYF; CDR3nt: TGTGCCAGCAGCTTAGGGGCAGGGGGCCAAGATACGCAGTATTTT
v_gene: TRBV30; j_gene: TRBJ1-2; d_gene: TRBD1; abundance: few; CDR3aa: CAWSYRDSGYTF; CDR3nt: TGTGCCTGGAGTTACCGGGACAGCGGCTACACCTTC
v_gene: TRBV12-3/TRBV12-4; j_gene: TRBJ1-2; d_gene: TRBD1; abundance: many; CDR3aa: CASSRQGDYGYTF; CDR3nt: TGTGCCAGCAGTCGACAGGGGGACTATGGCTACACCTTC
v_gene: TRBV5-1; j_gene: TRBJ2-3; d_gene: NA; abundance: few; CDR3aa: CASSLGGVRGDTQYF; CDR3nt: TGCGCCAGCAGCTTGGGAGGGGTGCGAGGGGATACGCAGTATTTT
v_gene: TRBV30; j_gene: TRBJ2-6; d_gene: NA; abundance: few; CDR3aa: CAWSTTGTTGANVLTF; CDR3nt: TGTGCCTGGAGTACCACAGGGACGACTGGGGCCAACGTCCTGACTTTC
v_gene: TRBV29-1; j_gene: TRBJ2-5; d_gene: NA; abundance: many; CDR3aa: CSASENQETQYF; CDR3nt: TGCAGCGCCTCCGAGAACCAAGAGACCCAGTACTTC
v_gene: TRBV7-8; j_gene: TRBJ2-7; d_gene: NA; abundance: many; CDR3aa: CASSLDTGSHEQYF; CDR3nt: TGTGCCAGCAGCTTAGATACAGGGTCCCACGAGCAGTACTTC
v_gene: TRBV7-9; j_gene: TRBJ1-6; d_gene: NA; abundance: many; CDR3aa: CASSLADGQGSPLHF; CDR3nt: TGTGCCAGCAGCTTAGCGGACGGGCAAGGATCACCCCTCCACTTT
v_gene: TRBV29-1; j_gene: TRBJ2-3; d_gene: NA; abundance: many; CDR3aa: CSVGRGDPTDTQYF; CDR3nt: TGCAGCGTTGGAAGGGGCGACCCCACAGATACGCAGTATTTT
v_gene: TRBV28; j_gene: TRBJ2-5; d_gene: NA; abundance: few; CDR3aa: CAIGRGGETQYF; CDR3nt: TGTGCCATCGGGCGGGGTGGGGAGACCCAGTACTTC
v_gene: TRBV30; j_gene: TRBJ2-7; d_gene: TRBD1; abundance: many; CDR3aa: CASRTGTHYEQYF; CDR3nt: TGTGCCTCTAGGACAGGGACCCACTACGAGCAGTACTTC
v_gene: TRBV7-9; j_gene: TRBJ1-2; d_gene: NA; abundance: NA; CDR3aa: CASSLAVWEDGYTF; CDR3nt: TGTGCCAGCAGCTTAGCCGTGTGGGAGGATGGCTACACCTTC
v_gene: TRBV7-2; j_gene: TRBJ1-5; d_gene: NA; abundance: NA; CDR3aa: CASSFVYSNQPQHF; CDR3nt: TGTGCCAGCAGCTTCGTTTATAGCAATCAGCCCCAGCATTTT
v_gene: TRBV3-1; j_gene: TRBJ2-3; d_gene: TRBD1; abundance: few; CDR3aa: CASSQKRGQGTDTQYF; CDR3nt: TGTGCCAGCAGCCAAAAACGGGGACAGGGCACAGATACGCAGTATTTT
v_gene: TRBV10-3; j_gene: TRBJ2-2; d_gene: NA; abundance: few; CDR3aa: CAISDSGDAGELFF; CDR3nt: TGTGCCATCAGTGATTCCGGGGACGCCGGGGAGCTGTTTTTT
v_gene: TRBV27; j_gene: TRBJ1-2; d_gene: NA; abundance: few; CDR3aa: CASSGAGGYTF; CDR3nt: TGTGCCAGCAGCGGGGCAGGGGGCTACACCTTC
v_gene: TRBV6-1; j_gene: TRBJ1-2; d_gene: NA; abundance: many; CDR3aa: CASTIRENYGYTF; CDR3nt: TGTGCCAGCACCATCCGGGAAAACTATGGCTACACCTTC
v_gene: TRBV28; j_gene: TRBJ2-5; d_gene: NA; abundance: few; CDR3aa: CASSPPGGPQETQYF; CDR3nt: TGTGCCAGCAGTCCCCCCGGCGGGCCACAAGAGACCCAGTACTTC
v_gene: TRBV27; j_gene: TRBJ2-7; d_gene: TRBD1; abundance: NA; CDR3aa: CASRDRERSDYEQYF; CDR3nt: TGTGCCAGCAGAGACAGGGAACGATCGGACTACGAGCAGTACTTC
v_gene: TRBV4-3; j_gene: TRBJ2-1; d_gene: NA; abundance: many; CDR3aa: CASSQEEVFNEQFF; CDR3nt: TGCGCCAGCAGCCAAGAGGAGGTCTTCAATGAGCAGTTCTTC
v_gene: TRBV7-9; j_gene: TRBJ1-5; d_gene: NA; abundance: many; CDR3aa: CASSPWGRPDQPQHF; CDR3nt: TGTGCCAGCAGCCCGTGGGGCAGGCCCGATCAGCCCCAGCATTTT
v_gene: TRBV28; j_gene: TRBJ2-1; d_gene: TRBD2; abundance: NA; CDR3aa: CASSSPAGGYNEQFF; CDR3nt: TGTGCCAGCAGTTCTCCAGCGGGAGGATACAATGAGCAGTTCTTC
v_gene: TRBV6-6; j_gene: TRBJ1-5; d_gene: NA; abundance: few; CDR3aa: CASTPVSSMSQPQHF; CDR3nt: TGTGCCAGCACTCCCGTAAGTTCTATGTCTCAGCCCCAGCATTTT
v_gene: TRBV24-1; j_gene: TRBJ2-4; d_gene: NA; abundance: many; CDR3aa: CATGTAKNIQYF; CDR3nt: TGTGCCACCGGGACGGCCAAAAACATTCAGTACTTC
v_gene: TRBV11-2; j_gene: TRBJ1-2; d_gene: NA; abundance: NA; CDR3aa: CASSLAGKGPANYGYTF; CDR3nt: TGTGCCAGCAGCTTAGCCGGCAAGGGACCAGCTAACTATGGCTACACCTTC
v_gene: TRBV29-1; j_gene: TRBJ2-3; d_gene: NA; abundance: many; CDR3aa: CSVEDSDRGPLGTQYF; CDR3nt: TGCAGCGTTGAAGATTCCGACCGGGGCCCACTAGGCACGCAGTATTTT
v_gene: TRBV13; j_gene: TRBJ2-7; d_gene: TRBD1; abundance: many; CDR3aa: CASSPPGTGQYEQYF; CDR3nt: TGTGCCAGCAGCCCGCCCGGGACAGGGCAGTACGAGCAGTACTTC
v_gene: TRBV2; j_gene: TRBJ2-7; d_gene: TRBD2; abundance: many; CDR3aa: CASRTSGSSYEQYF; CDR3nt: TGTGCCAGCAGAACTAGCGGGAGTTCCTACGAGCAGTACTTC
v_gene: TRBV20-1; j_gene: TRBJ2-5; d_gene: TRBD1; abundance: many; CDR3aa: CSASGDRGLQETQYF; CDR3nt: TGCAGTGCTAGTGGTGACAGGGGACTCCAAGAGACCCAGTACTTC
v_gene: TRBV7-2; j_gene: TRBJ2-2; d_gene: NA; abundance: NA; CDR3aa: CASGPPATGELFF; CDR3nt: TGTGCCAGCGGACCTCCGGCCACCGGGGAGCTGTTTTTT
v_gene: TRBV6-1; j_gene: TRBJ2-2; d_gene: TRBD1; abundance: few; CDR3aa: CASSLRTGPANTGELFF; CDR3nt: TGTGCCAGCAGTCTTCGGACAGGGCCAGCGAACACCGGGGAGCTGTTTTTT
v_gene: TRBV3-1; j_gene: TRBJ1-5; d_gene: NA; abundance: NA; CDR3aa: CASSHSGRLNQPQHF; CDR3nt: TGTGCCAGCAGCCACTCGGGCAGACTCAATCAGCCCCAGCATTTT
v_gene: TRBV7-2; j_gene: TRBJ2-5; d_gene: NA; abundance: NA; CDR3aa: CASSLAGIAAQETQYF; CDR3nt: TGTGCCAGCAGCTTAGCGGGGATAGCGGCCCAAGAGACCCAGTACTTC
v_gene: TRBV29-1; j_gene: TRBJ2-1; d_gene: TRBD2; abundance: many; CDR3aa: CSEGEAGQGEQFF; CDR3nt: TGCAGCGAGGGAGAAGCGGGGCAAGGTGAGCAGTTCTTC
v_gene: TRBV5-1; j_gene: TRBJ2-3; d_gene: TRBD1; abundance: many; CDR3aa: CASSREGTVRTDTQYF; CDR3nt: TGCGCCAGCAGTCGTGAAGGGACAGTCCGCACAGATACGCAGTATTTT
v_gene: TRBV29-1; j_gene: TRBJ2-6; d_gene: TRBD1; abundance: many; CDR3aa: CSVVRQGAAGANVLTF; CDR3nt: TGCAGCGTTGTCCGCCAGGGGGCGGCTGGGGCCAACGTCCTGACTTTC
v_gene: TRBV12-3/TRBV12-4; j_gene: TRBJ2-5; d_gene: TRBD2; abundance: many; CDR3aa: CASRVSGGSQETQYF; CDR3nt: TGTGCCAGCAGAGTTAGCGGGGGGAGTCAAGAGACCCAGTACTTC
v_gene: TRBV4-2; j_gene: TRBJ1-1; d_gene: NA; abundance: NA; CDR3aa: CASSRPDTETFF; CDR3nt: TGTGCCAGCAGCCGACCCGACACTGAAACTTTCTTT
v_gene: TRBV20-1; j_gene: TRBJ1-1; d_gene: NA; abundance: NA; CDR3aa: CSASKKGRNLLNTEAFF; CDR3nt: TGCAGTGCTAGTAAAAAAGGCAGAAACCTACTGAACACTGAAGCTTTCTTT
v_gene: TRBV4-1; j_gene: TRBJ2-1; d_gene: TRBD1; abundance: once; CDR3aa: CASSLRDSLRNEQFF; CDR3nt: TGCGCCAGCAGCCTCCGGGACAGCCTACGTAATGAGCAGTTCTTC
v_gene: TRBV9; j_gene: TRBJ1-3; d_gene: TRBD1; abundance: few; CDR3aa: CATSQGASGNTIYF; CDR3nt: TGTGCCACTTCACAGGGGGCGTCTGGAAACACCATATATTTT
v_gene: TRBV20-1; j_gene: TRBJ2-5; d_gene: TRBD1; abundance: once; CDR3aa: CSARGGQAQETQYF; CDR3nt: TGCAGTGCTAGAGGGGGACAGGCGCAAGAGACCCAGTACTTC
v_gene: TRBV28; j_gene: TRBJ2-3; d_gene: NA; abundance: many; CDR3aa: CASSLFPLRGSGSTDTQYF; CDR3nt: TGTGCCAGCAGTTTATTCCCCCTCCGGGGTAGCGGAAGCACAGATACGCAGTATTTT
v_gene: TRBV30; j_gene: TRBJ1-6; d_gene: NA; abundance: few; CDR3aa: CAWRPTGLNSPLHF; CDR3nt: TGTGCCTGGAGGCCGACAGGCCTCAATTCACCCCTCCACTTT
v_gene: TRBV7-8; j_gene: TRBJ1-3; d_gene: NA; abundance: NA; CDR3aa: CASSLRLTSGNTIYF; CDR3nt: TGTGCCAGCAGCTTACGACTTACGTCTGGAAACACCATATATTTT
v_gene: TRBV11-2; j_gene: TRBJ2-1; d_gene: TRBD2; abundance: NA; CDR3aa: CASSLAPSGRAYEQFF; CDR3nt: TGTGCCAGCAGCTTAGCCCCAAGCGGGAGGGCCTATGAGCAGTTCTTC
v_gene: TRBV29-1; j_gene: TRBJ1-1; d_gene: NA; abundance: NA; CDR3aa: CSVYGVSNTEAFF; CDR3nt: TGCAGCGTTTATGGGGTCTCGAACACTGAAGCTTTCTTT
v_gene: TRBV7-9; j_gene: TRBJ2-4; d_gene: NA; abundance: NA; CDR3aa: CASSFGPDQTQYF; CDR3nt: TGTGCCAGCAGCTTTGGGCCAGACCAAACCCAGTACTTC
v_gene: TRBV20-1; j_gene: TRBJ2-5; d_gene: TRBD2; abundance: NA; CDR3aa: CSARSRLTSGASETQYF; CDR3nt: TGCAGTGCTAGATCTCGTTTGACTAGCGGGGCTTCAGAGACCCAGTACTTC